Following are 24 T cell receptor beta chains from one sample sequenced in a study of immune evolution from preneoplasia to lung adenocarcinoma. Repertoires were generated with immunoSEQ multiplex PCR, while TCRdb's copy carries only in-frame clones and drops some. The table shows about 6,000 clones, with 80% occurring only once. Sequencing was done on a sample of FFPE minimally invasive lung adenocarcinoma tissue. The receptors were sampled from a person aged 50-70 years with lung adenocarcinoma.

The chain joins TRBV6-6 to TRBJ2-1; 7 bases agree with TRBD1. The germline V gene encodes CDR1 MNHNY and CDR2 SVGAGI (reference sequence). The CDR3 sequence is 14 residues long. The J segment lost 2 bases and the V segment lost 4 bases, leaving 2 bases of the junction unmatched. The CDR3, as DNA: TGTGCCAGCAGTTGGCAGGGGGCCTACAATGAGCAGTTCTTC. Its protein product is CASSWQGAYNEQFF.

This clone has just a few counts. The gene calls are TRBV5-1 and TRBJ1-1; no definite D call. V lost 6 bases and J 6 bases, leaving 9 bases between the germline ends. Per germline, CDR1 SGHRS and CDR2 YFSETQ. The CDR3 has 11 amino acids. Here the CDR3 reads CASKEGSEAFF. CDR3 coding DNA: TGCGCCAGCAAAGAAGGGTCTGAAGCTTTCTTT.

V and J are TRBV4-2 and TRBJ2-3; possible D gene TRBD2, 5 bases. Germline V gives CDR1 LGHNA, CDR2 YNFKEQ. The germline V and J ends were trimmed by 1 base and 2 bases, with 16 bases remaining between them. The CDR3 covers 17 residues. CDR3 residues: CASSQGRNSENTDTQYF. CDR3 DNA sequence: TGTGCCAGCAGCCAAGGGCGTAATAGCGAAAACACAGATACGCAGTATTTT.

The chain uses TRBV14 and TRBJ1-2, with TRBD1 as a possible D gene (5 bases). This CDR3 contains 11 residues. V shed 4 bases and J shed 10 bases, with 10 bases lying between them. CDR1 SGHDN and CDR2 FVKESK come from the germline V gene. The CDR3 DNA sequence: TGTGCCAGCAGCCGGGGGGGGGACTACACCTTC. Protein product: CASSRGGDYTF.

The chain is built from TRBV6-5 and TRBJ2-7; D remains unclear. Germline V gives CDR1 MNHEY, CDR2 SVGAGI. The length of the CDR3 is 13 residues. Trimming removed 5 bases at V and 4 bases at J, with 12 bases between. This chain's CDR3 is CASSEVGRYEQYF. The CDR3 nucleotides are TGTGCCAGCAGTGAAGTGGGAAGGTACGAGCAGTACTTC.

This clone showed up just a few times. V usage is TRBV30 and J usage is TRBJ1-2; TRBD1 agrees at 7 bases. Germline V lookup: CDR1 GTSNPN, CDR2 SVGIG (reference sequence). The length of the CDR3 is 13 residues. Trimming removed 4 bases from V and 2 bases from J; junction bases left unmatched: 4. The CDR3 is CAWILTGNYGYTF. The CDR3 DNA sequence: TGTGCCTGGATACTGACAGGGAACTATGGCTACACCTTC.

The chain has TRBV6-5 and TRBJ2-7; tentatively, D is TRBD2 (5 bases). The CDR3 is made up of 13 amino acids. V lost 5 bases and J 6 bases, leaving 14 bases between the germline ends. Germline lookup yields CDR1 MNHEY and CDR2 SVGAGI. The CDR3 loop is CASSNPTDSEQYF. CDR3 in DNA: TGTGCCAGCAGTAACCCGACGGACTCCGAGCAGTACTTC.

The chain employs TRBV10-3 and TRBJ1-6; D not resolved. The CDR3 runs to 16 residues. Germline V gene data show CDR1 as ENHRY and CDR2 as SYGVKD. Trimming pared 0 bases from V and 0 bases from J, leaving 6 bases between. The CDR3 nucleotides are TGTGCCATCAGTGAGTCGCCCAGCTCCTATAATTCACCCCTCCACTTT. This encodes CAISESPSSYNSPLHF.

This clone was counted a single time. V is TRBV25-1 and J is TRBJ1-6; 8 nucleotides line up with TRBD1. The CDR3 length is 16 residues. The germline gives CDR1 MGHDK, CDR2 SYGVNS. With V trimmed by 2 bases and J by 7 bases, 7 bases remained unmatched. CDR3 bases: TGTGCCAGCAGTGAAACCACAGGGGGTAGGAATTCACCCCTCCACTTT. Translated, it gives CASSETTGGRNSPLHF.

The V and J genes are TRBV5-5 and TRBJ1-4, with D perhaps TRBD1 (5 bases). Trimming removed 1 base from V and 7 bases from J, with 14 bases in between. The CDR3 extends over 15 amino acids. Germline assignment: CDR1 SGHKS and CDR2 YYEKEE (reference sequence). CDR3 residues: CASSLWGEDTEKLFF. DNA for the CDR3: TGTGCCAGCAGCTTGTGGGGGGAAGACACTGAAAAACTGTTTTTT.

The V gene is TRBV11-2, the J gene TRBJ2-1; no clear D. The germline V gene encodes CDR1 SGHAT and CDR2 FQNNGV. Trimming cost V 2 bases and J 8 bases, with 7 bases left between them. The CDR3 has 12 residues. CDR3 loop: CASSLTGYEQFF. CDR3 DNA sequence: TGTGCCAGCAGCTTAACCGGATATGAGCAGTTCTTC.

This clone was picked up a small number of times. This chain uses TRBV6-1 with TRBJ1-1, with D perhaps matching TRBD1 (6 bases). V was clipped by 10 bases and J by 7 bases, with 13 bases between them. The CDR3 extends over 11 amino acids. The germline CDR1 and CDR2 sequences are MNHNS and SASEGT. The CDR3 region is CATEQGFEAFF. The CDR3 DNA sequence: TGTGCCACCGAACAGGGATTTGAAGCTTTCTTT.

The rearrangement links TRBV5-1 to TRBJ2-1; TRBD2 matches 7 bases. The junction had 10 bases not matched to a gene; V was cut back by 4 bases and J by 6 bases. The CDR3 spans 15 residues. Germline CDR1 is SGHRS and CDR2 is YFSETQ. CDR3 residues: CASSRAGVGPNEQFF. DNA of the CDR3: TGCGCCAGCAGCCGTGCGGGAGTCGGACCCAATGAGCAGTTCTTC.

The rearrangement links TRBV19 to TRBJ2-1; the D is unclear. Germline V gene data show CDR1 as LNHDA and CDR2 as SQIVND (reference sequence). The length of the CDR3 is 12 residues. V lost 5 bases to trimming and J lost 8 bases, with 10 bases between them. CDR3 sequence reads: CASSFDNDEQFF. The CDR3 bases are TGTGCCAGTAGTTTCGACAACGATGAGCAGTTCTTC.

This clone was seen only a few times. CDR3 in amino acids: CASSSIQHSTGVYGYTF. The DNA for the CDR3 is TGTGCCAGCAGTTCCATACAGCACTCGACAGGGGTGTATGGCTACACCTTC. The chain couples TRBV28 to TRBJ1-2, with 8 bases fitting TRBD1. The CDR3 has 17 amino acids. The germline V gene has CDR1 MDHEN and CDR2 SYDVKM. After removal of 4 bases from V and 5 bases from J, the junction contained 15 bases not matched to a gene.

The chain joins TRBV11-2 to TRBJ2-2; 8 bases map to TRBD1. Germline V gene lookup returns CDR1 SGHAT and CDR2 FQNNGV. CDR3 size: 14 residues. V gave up 4 bases and J gave up 8 bases; unmatched junction bases: 6. CDR3 in amino acids: CASSSGQGVGELFF. As DNA, the CDR3 is TGTGCCAGCAGCTCCGGACAGGGTGTAGGGGAGCTGTTTTTT.

The V gene is TRBV6-1, the J gene TRBJ1-5; 9 nucleotides line up with TRBD1. This CDR3 has 13 residues. CDR1 is MNHNS and CDR2 is SASEGT in the germline V gene. Trimming at V came to 8 bases and at J to 4 bases, leaving 3 bases not matched to a gene. In DNA, the CDR3 is TGTGCCAGCGACAGGGGGGCTAATCAGCCCCAGCATTTT. Amino acid sequence: CASDRGANQPQHF.

The chain uses TRBV19 and TRBJ2-1; 10 bases match TRBD2. The germline V gene encodes CDR1 LNHDA and CDR2 SQIVND (reference sequence). The CDR3 length is 18 residues. After removal of 3 bases from V and 4 bases from J, the junction contained 12 bases not matched to a gene. The DNA for the CDR3 is TGTGCCAGTAGTATCGCTAGCGGGAGATCAATGGGTTACAATGAGCAGTTCTTC. It is translated as CASSIASGRSMGYNEQFF. Together with reference TRBV19 and TRBJ2-1, the CDR3 gives the full variable domain: DGGITQSPKYLFRKEGQNVTLSCEQNLNHDAMYWYRQDPGQGLRLIYYSQIVNDFQKGDIAEGYSVSREKKESFPLTVTSAQKNPTAFYLCASSIASGRSMGYNEQFFGPGTRLTVL.

The rearrangement links TRBV6-1 to TRBJ2-7, with TRBD2 matching 11 bases. Losses at the gene ends were 1 base for V and 4 bases for J; bases not matched to a gene: 6. The V gene's germline CDR1 is MNHNS and CDR2 SASEGT. There are 16 residues in the CDR3. This CDR3 is CASSEGRTSGSYEQYF. In DNA form, the CDR3 reads TGTGCCAGCAGTGAAGGTCGTACTAGCGGGAGTTACGAGCAGTACTTC.

This chain uses TRBV7-2 with TRBJ2-1, with 7 bases matching TRBD1. Germline trimming cut 4 bases from V and 0 bases from J; bases unmatched to any gene: 6. Germline V gives CDR1 SGHTA, CDR2 FQGNSA. The CDR3 is made up of 16 amino acids. CDR3 in DNA: TGTGCCAGCAGCTATAGGACAGGACTCTCCTACAATGAGCAGTTCTTC. Encoded protein: CASSYRTGLSYNEQFF.

This clone was detected a few times. This chain joins TRBV7-3 and TRBJ1-3, with D possibly TRBD1 on 5 matching bases. This CDR3 contains 15 residues. V lost 2 bases and J lost 3, with 11 bases in between. The germline gives CDR1 SGHTA, CDR2 FQGTGA. The CDR3 loop is CASSLSGGFGNTIYF. The DNA of the CDR3 is TGTGCCAGCAGCTTATCCGGGGGTTTTGGAAACACCATATATTTT.

With regard to this clone: One end of the junction does not line up with germline, which may come from a read error. The identical CDR3 is also encoded by other nucleotide sequences in the sample. V is TRBV29-1 and J is TRBJ2-7; D gene uncertain. The germline V gene encodes CDR1 SQVTM and CDR2 ANQGSEA. This CDR3 has 14 amino acids. CDR3 DNA: TGCAGCGTTGTTTTCGAAGGCAACTCTCTCGAGCAGTATTTC. This gives the protein CSVVFEGNSLEQYF.

The chain carries TRBV20-1 and TRBJ2-1; possibly TRBD2 for D (5 bases). The germline V and J ends were trimmed by 2 bases and 8 bases, with 7 bases remaining between them. CDR3 length: 11 amino acids. The germline CDR1 and CDR2 sequences are DFQATT and SNEGSKA (reference sequence). The CDR3 spells CSARLADEQFF. CDR3 DNA: TGCAGTGCTAGACTAGCCGATGAGCAGTTCTTC.

The chain employs TRBV7-8 and TRBJ2-7, with TRBD1 as a possible D gene (6 bases). V was clipped by 4 bases and J by 0 bases, with 13 bases between them. The CDR3 extends over 15 amino acids. The V gene's germline CDR1 is SGHVS and CDR2 FQNEAQ. The CDR3: CASSSPDRSSYEQYF. The CDR3 nucleotides read TGTGCCAGCAGCTCCCCGGACAGATCCTCCTACGAGCAGTACTTC. The whole variable domain, filled in from reference TRBV7-8 and TRBJ2-7, reads GAGVSQSPRYKVAKRGQDVALRCDPISGHVSLFWYQQALGQGPEFLTYFQNEAQLDKSGLPSDRFFAERPEGSVSTLKIQRTQQEDSAVYLCASSSPDRSSYEQYFGPGTRLTVT.